The rows below give T cell receptor beta chains drawn from one sample of a study of beta chain features in type 1 diabetes. Clones were sequenced by immunoSEQ multiplex PCR, and TCRdb holds only the in-frame ones, with some missing. The sample lists about 330,000 clones, approximately 11% occurring once. The sequencing sample was made of naive CD4+ T cells from blood. All receptors come from a woman aged 25 to 39 in good health. CDR3s leave out the opening cysteine and the closing phenylalanine or tryptophan. Each record gives: V gene, J gene, CDR3 protein.

>TRBV9|TRBJ2-7
ASSVDRQPYEQY
>TRBV14|TRBJ1-2
ASSGGNYGYT
>TRBV5-1|TRBJ2-4
ASSTEIAKNIQY
>TRBV6-5|TRBJ2-5
ASSYSGRAETQY
>TRBV27|TRBJ1-1
ASSRDFMNTEAF
>TRBV7-9|TRBJ2-5
ASSRGGGETQY
>TRBV25-1|TRBJ2-5
ASSRGRETQY
>TRBV5-4|TRBJ2-3
ASSPSFRGSTDTQY
>TRBV7-3|TRBJ1-2
ASSLAGYGYT
>TRBV7-2|TRBJ2-1
ASSLEGGWDEQF
>TRBV5-4|TRBJ1-1
ASSSAGTGNTEAF
>TRBV5-4|TRBJ2-7
ASSPAATESSYEQY
>TRBV9|TRBJ2-2
ASSVAHRANTGELF
>TRBV6-5|TRBJ2-3
ASRPTSGSTDTQY
>TRBV18|TRBJ1-1
ASSPGLRGSTEAF
>TRBV30|TRBJ2-7
AWEKPGGEQY
>TRBV30|TRBJ2-1
AWSRTSGRANNEQF
>TRBV5-1|TRBJ1-1
ASSLWDRGTEAF
>TRBV27|TRBJ1-1
ASSLGDRFTEAF
>TRBV29-1|TRBJ2-2
SVEVSATGELF
>TRBV2|TRBJ2-1
ASTLGTSAYNEQF
>TRBV9|TRBJ2-2
ASSLRGDRLNTGELF
>TRBV7-9|TRBJ2-3
ASSFSGRATDTQY
>TRBV6-5|TRBJ2-1
ASQRTSGGYNEQF
>TRBV18|TRBJ2-7
ASSTGTGVDEQY
>TRBV15|TRBJ2-1
ATSREITGVRSYNEQF
>TRBV7-2|TRBJ2-1
ASSLTGDYNEQF
>TRBV4-3|TRBJ1-5
ASSQEAGVQPQH
>TRBV4-2|TRBJ2-7
ASSQALAGSYEQY
>TRBV27|TRBJ2-3
ASSYSGRNTDTQY
>TRBV29-1|TRBJ1-5
SVGDRGRYQPQH
>TRBV5-4|TRBJ2-5
ASSLLAGRETQY
>TRBV10-3|TRBJ2-7
AISVSTYEQY
>TRBV30|TRBJ2-7
AWRPTSASPYEQY
>TRBV10-3|TRBJ1-2
AISDKGTDYGYT
>TRBV6-1|TRBJ2-3
ASSEPGLAGGYTDTQY
>TRBV30|TRBJ2-3
AGREAFSTDTQY
>TRBV29-1|TRBJ2-1
SVDTSGRDEQF
>TRBV7-6|TRBJ2-3
ASGKQSASTDTQY
>TRBV28|TRBJ2-7
ASISPGLAAYEQY
>TRBV28|TRBJ1-3
ASSQGGFSGNTIY
>TRBV30|TRBJ1-2
AWSVLGGERGYT
>TRBV2|TRBJ2-6
ASRATGVSFSGANVLT